This T cell receptor (beta chain) was retrieved from a study of blood T cells in healthy people across ages (dated by TCRdb to about 2015). Concerning the study at large: In model experiments, template switching captured about one uniquely barcoded TCR beta cDNA molecule for every two T cells. Four age groups were formed from the donors: young (average approximately 17 years), middle-aged (roughly 38), aged (over 55) and long-lived (about 80). Donors of different ages were randomly distributed across sequencing lanes to avoid experimental bias. Using deep sequencing normalized with unique cDNA molecular identifiers, the study measured how TCR beta repertoire diversity changes with age. Two additional independent replicas of 1 million unique cDNA reads from the same blood draw were analyzed for two donors (one aged 18 to 30 and one aged 80 or older). What the research found in general, with its limitations: Conclusive comparison of naive and antigen-experienced compartments was prevented by the profiling of bulk unsorted PBMCs. As age increased, observed TCR beta diversity per million T cells dropped in a roughly linear way, and a significant reduction was already evident by age 40. Compared with the aged group, more naive CD4+ T cells, fewer expanded clones and increased TCR diversity were shown by the long-lived group, suggesting age selection. Estimates of total diversity from one million sequenced T cells were regarded as lower bounds and underestimates. A strong correlation was found between observed TCR beta diversity and the percentage of naive T cells measured by flow cytometry. Because donor CMV infection status was unknown, age-related changes in expanded clonotypes were potentially confounded.

A distance of 25 bases separates the germline ends of V and J, which lose 0 bases and 4 bases respectively. Including the terminal cysteine and phenylalanine, the CDR3 comprises 19 residues. Here the CDR3 DNA is all that survives: 57 bases in frame from base 1. According to the germline V gene (reference sequence), CDR1 reads DFQATT and CDR2 reads SNEGSKA. Receptors were amplified or captured by 5' RACE. Sequencing used an Illumina HiSeq 2500. A second roughly 7 to 11 cycle PCR used a sample-barcoded 5' primer and a J-beta primer mix. A template-switch 5' adaptor carrying 12 random nucleotides introduced a unique molecular identifier onto each TCR beta cDNA molecule. Each sample yielded at least 3 million CDR3-containing paired-end reads. First-strand cDNA was synthesized from all RNA with the Mint cDNA synthesis kit, primed by a TRBC-specific oligonucleotide. Following uracil-DNA glycosylase treatment, a first 18-cycle PCR with universal primers M1SS and BC2_uni_R was performed on all cDNA. On the authors' methods: Each sample was normalized by randomly selecting 1 million high-quality reads, each carrying a distinct molecular identifier. Reads sharing molecular identifiers were discarded rather than binned into consensus sequences. MiTCR, set to a Q25 quality threshold and the strictest error-elimination algorithm, was used for CDR3 identification, clonotype clustering and error correction. A nonparametric unseen species model using Euler transformation provided a lower-bound estimate of total TCR beta diversity. TCRdb trimmed public reads at Q25 via fastp, called clones via MiXCR and kept in-frame beta chains. Duplicate CDR3 protein sequences are folded into a single record with the most common DNA and genes. The V and J calls reflect TCRdb's pipeline rather than the authors' work. In all, the sample holds around 580,000 distinct CDR3 sequences, and about 45% of those were seen once. About 22% of the sample rests with the top ten.

This clonotype has a handful of counts. It has no known antigen specificity. The sample holds no much larger clone one base away, and base qualities are not on file. Donors were approximately 42 systemically healthy Caucasian individuals from Russia aged roughly 6 to 100 years. Around 9.9 milliliters of peripheral blood were collected from each donor into EDTA-treated Vacutainer tubes. PBMCs were isolated by Ficoll-Paque density-gradient centrifugation, with at least 6 million obtained per sample. Total RNA was extracted from PBMCs with Trizol reagent, with at least 5 micrograms obtained per sample. The percentages of naive CD45RAhigh/CD27high T cells were determined by flow cytometry on a PBMC aliquot from every donor.

The chain is encoded by TRBV20-1 joined to TRBJ2-1, with a weak D call of TRBD2 (8 bases match). Sequences were obtained from blood. The origin of this receptor is a man older than 75 in good health. The CDR3 protein is CSARDLNRGGRFQYNEQFF. The nucleotide sequence is given as TGCAGTGCTAGAGATCTTAACAGGGGCGGGAGGTTTCAGTACAATGAGCAGTTCTTC.